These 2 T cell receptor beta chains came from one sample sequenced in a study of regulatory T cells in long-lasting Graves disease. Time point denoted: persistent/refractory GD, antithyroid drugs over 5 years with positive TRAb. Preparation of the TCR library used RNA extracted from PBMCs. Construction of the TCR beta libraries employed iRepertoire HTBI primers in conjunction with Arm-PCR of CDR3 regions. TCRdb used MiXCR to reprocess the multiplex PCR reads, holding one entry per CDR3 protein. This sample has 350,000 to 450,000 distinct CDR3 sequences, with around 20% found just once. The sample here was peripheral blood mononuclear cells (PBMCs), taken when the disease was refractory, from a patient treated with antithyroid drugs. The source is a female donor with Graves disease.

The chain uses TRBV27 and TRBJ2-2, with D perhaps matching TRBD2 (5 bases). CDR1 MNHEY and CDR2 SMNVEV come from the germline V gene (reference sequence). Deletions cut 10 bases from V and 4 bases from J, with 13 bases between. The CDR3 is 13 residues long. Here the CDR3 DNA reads TGTGCCACCCGGGGTAAACGCACCGGGGAGCTGTTTTTT. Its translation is CATRGKRTGELFF.

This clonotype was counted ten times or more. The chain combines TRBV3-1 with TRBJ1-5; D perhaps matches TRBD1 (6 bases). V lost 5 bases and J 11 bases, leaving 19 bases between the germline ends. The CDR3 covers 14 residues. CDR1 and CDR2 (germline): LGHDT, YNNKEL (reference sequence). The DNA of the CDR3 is TGTGCCAGCAGCGCCGGGGTCCAGGGGTTGGCCCAGCATTTT. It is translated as CASSAGVQGLAQHF.